The next 8 T cell receptor beta chains were all read from a single sample in a study of tumor and adjacent non-tumor tissue in lung cancer. Three rounds of nested PCR, following a modified ARM-PCR protocol, produced the TCRbeta library. From the multiplex PCR reads, TCRdb called clonotypes with MiXCR, one entry per CDR3 protein. The sample lists 50,000 or so distinct CDR3 sequences, just under 75% occurring once. No cell sorting was done before RNA was extracted from the tissue. The normal lung tissue was taken more than 3 cm from the tumor edge. The specimen was distant non-tumor lung tissue. The receptor set was obtained from a woman aged 60 to 75 with non-small cell lung cancer.

Concerning this clonotype itself: One end of the junction fails to match germline, which may point to a read error. The CDR3 loop reads CVSSVGDHQEVQYF. CDR3 bases: TGTGTCAGCAGCGTGGGGGACCACCAAGAGGTCCAGTACTTC. The chain couples TRBV7-8 to TRBJ2-5; either TRBD1 or TRBD2 may fit D (5 bases each). The germline CDR1 and CDR2 sequences are SGHVS and FQNEAQ. This CDR3 region has 14 residues.

The table lists this clonotype with a few counts. At one of its ends the junction is not consistent with the germline gene, which may arise from a read error. V usage is TRBV4-3 and J usage is TRBJ1-5; D is ambiguous. The closer fit of TRBJ2-3 to the DNA end suggests the J call may be wrong. This CDR3 has 14 residues. Per the germline V gene, CDR1 is LGHNA and CDR2 is YSLEER. CDR3 in amino acids: CASNQDRGNQPQYF. The CDR3 DNA is TGCGCCAGCAACCAAGATCGTGGCAATCAGCCCCAGTATTTT.

On this clonotype: Since a much larger clone is just one base distant, this may be a read error. V and J are TRBV11-2 and TRBJ1-3; D is unresolved. The germline gives CDR1 SGHAT, CDR2 FQNNGV. The CDR3 runs to 13 residues. V lost 2 bases to trimming and J lost 3 bases, with 5 bases between them. This CDR3 reads CASSLMGGNTIYF. The CDR3 bases are TGTGCCAGCAGCTTAATGGGTGGAAACACCATATATTTT.

The table lists this clonotype with many counts. A read error may explain this, as a much larger clone is one base away. The chain couples TRBV4-3 to TRBJ2-7; TRBD1 aligns across 7 bases. The V gene's germline CDR1 is LGHNA and CDR2 YSLEER. The CDR3 runs 16 residues. This CDR3 reads CASSQDYDDRVDERYF. The CDR3 DNA follows: TGCGCCAGCAGCCAAGATTATGATGACAGGGTCGACGAGCGGTACTTC.

This clonotype was detected once. At one end, the junction sequence differs from germline, possibly due to a read error. The rearrangement joins TRBV6-2 or TRBV6-3 to TRBJ2-4, with no clear D. The germline gives CDR1 MNHEY, CDR2 SVGEGT. CDR3 length equals 13 residues. The CDR3: CATSYDVQNTQYF. In DNA form, the CDR3 reads TGTGCGACCAGTTACGATGTCCAAAACACTCAGTACTTC.

Note on this clonotype: One end of the junction is discordant with germline, which a read error may explain. V and J are TRBV6-2 or TRBV6-3 and TRBJ2-1; D not resolved. Germline CDR1 and CDR2: MNHEY and SVGEGT. This CDR3 has 17 residues. CDR3 bases: TGTGCCAGCAGTTACGATGATGTCAGACAATGGAACAATGGGCAGTTCTTC. It translates to CASSYDDVRQWNNGQFF.

About this clonotype: A read error may produce the germline difference seen at one junction end. This sequence joins TRBV4-3 and TRBJ2-6; D ambiguous. CDR1 LGHNA and CDR2 YSLEER come from the germline V gene. This CDR3 spans 16 amino acids. CDR3 residues: CANSPDSWGGANVLTF. Written as DNA, the CDR3 is TGCGCCAACAGCCCAGACTCCTGGGGTGGGGCCAACGTCCTGACTTTC.

This clonotype was detected only once. The gene calls are TRBV4-1 and TRBJ1-6; D not certain. The CDR3 totals 12 residues. Germline V gene data show CDR1 as MGHRA and CDR2 as YSYEKL. Trimming took off 3 bases at V and 13 bases at J, with 10 bases between the two ends. The CDR3 sequence is CASSQASWPLHF. CDR3 nucleotides: TGCGCCAGCAGCCAGGCCAGCTGGCCCCTCCACTTT.